These 27 T cell receptor beta chains came from one sample sequenced in a study of cytomegalovirus exposure and HLA in healthy donors. The PCR employed 60 Vbeta primers together with 13 Jbeta primers. Some clones are missing from TCRdb's copy, which holds only in-frame ones; the method was immunoSEQ multiplex PCR. The sample lists 84,000 or so clones, around 77% occurring once. Input material: PBMCs. These receptor sequences come from a man aged 50-60 years in good health and CMV-seronegative.

The rearrangement links TRBV9 to TRBJ2-3; the match to TRBD2 covers 8 bases. The CDR3 length is 14 residues. The V segment lost 5 bases and the J segment 2 bases; nucleotides outside the gene matches: 4. The V gene's germline CDR1 is SGDLS and CDR2 YYNGEE. CDR3 DNA sequence: TGTGCCAGCAGTACTAGCGGTTTCACAGATACGCAGTATTTT. Translation: CASSTSGFTDTQYF. Full variable domain (remainder filled in from reference TRBV9 and TRBJ2-3): DSGVTQTPKHLITATGQRVTLRCSPRSGDLSVYWYQQSLDQGLQFLIQYYNGEERAKGNILERFSAQQFPDLHSELNLSSLELGDSALYFCASSTSGFTDTQYFGPGTRLTVL.

V gene TRBV28 combines with J gene TRBJ1-1; D may be TRBD1 (6 bases). The germline V gene has CDR1 MDHEN and CDR2 SYDVKM. This CDR3 has 17 amino acids. V dropped 1 base and J dropped 8 bases, with 23 bases sitting between them. Here the CDR3 reads CASSLFLKVGGQGEAFF. CDR3 coding DNA: TGTGCCAGCAGTTTATTCCTCAAAGTGGGGGGGCAGGGCGAAGCTTTCTTT. Combining the CDR3 with reference TRBV28 and TRBJ1-1 gives the whole variable domain DVKVTQSSRYLVKRTGEKVFLECVQDMDHENMFWYRQDPGLGLRLIYFSYDVKMKEKGDIPEGYSVSREKKERFSLILESASTNQTSMYLCASSLFLKVGGQGEAFFGQGTRLTVV.

The chain recombines TRBV9 with TRBJ2-5; 11 positions agree with TRBD2. Near its end, the DNA agrees better with TRBJ2-7, so the J call may be wrong. The germline V gene has CDR1 SGDLS and CDR2 YYNGEE. The CDR3 length is 16 residues. Written as DNA, the CDR3 is TGTGCCAGCAGCGTTAGCGGGGGGGGAGGAACCTACGAGCAGTACTTC. Protein product: CASSVSGGGGTYEQYF.

The chain is built from TRBV18 and TRBJ2-1; no clear D gene. V shed 1 base and J shed 10 bases, with 14 bases lying between them. CDR3 length: 14 amino acids. The germline V gene has CDR1 KGHSH and CDR2 LQKENI. The CDR3 sequence: CASSPQPTEKEQFF. The CDR3 DNA reads TGTGCCAGCTCACCACAGCCTACCGAAAAGGAGCAGTTCTTC. The complete variable domain, with remaining parts taken from reference TRBV18 and TRBJ2-1, reads NAGVMQNPRHLVRRRGQEARLRCSPMKGHSHVYWYRQLPEEGLKFMVYLQKENIIDESGMPKERFSAEFPKEGPSILRIQQVVRGDSAAYFCASSPQPTEKEQFFGPGTRLTVL.

The rearrangement joins TRBV2 to TRBJ1-5; 10 bases are a match to TRBD1. Germline lookup yields CDR1 SNHLY and CDR2 FYNNEI. J was trimmed by 9 bases and V by 8 bases; bases with no gene match: 7. The CDR3 extends over 13 amino acids. DNA of the CDR3: TGTGCCAGCGGGACAGGGGCGGATCGGCCCCAGCATTTT. This encodes CASGTGADRPQHF. The variable domain in full, completed from reference TRBV2 and TRBJ1-5, reads EPEVTQTPSHQVTQMGQEVILRCVPISNHLYFYWYRQILGQKVEFLVSFYNNEISEKSEIFDDQFSVERPDGSNFTLKIRSTKLEDSAMYFCASGTGADRPQHFGDGTRLSIL.

This chain joins TRBV7-9 and TRBJ1-6, with D tentatively TRBD1 (5 bases). Looked up from germline, CDR1 is SEHNR and CDR2 is FQNEAQ (reference sequence). Deletions cut 5 bases from V and 10 bases from J, with 12 bases between. CDR3 length equals 13 residues. The CDR3 reads CASSRDFRSPLHF. The DNA of the CDR3 is TGTGCCAGCAGCCGGGACTTTCGGTCACCCCTCCACTTT.

The genes are TRBV5-8 and TRBJ1-5, with D possibly being TRBD1 (5 bases). Germline lookup yields CDR1 SGHTS and CDR2 YDEGEE. Deletions cut 0 bases from V and 9 bases from J, with 16 bases between. This CDR3 contains 15 residues. DNA for the CDR3: TGTGCCAGCAGCTTGGCCAGGAGGGGAGTAGCGCCCCAGCATTTT. Its translation is CASSLARRGVAPQHF.

The sample holds a few counts of this clone. This chain connects TRBV7-8 to TRBJ1-2, with D possibly matching TRBD1 (6 bases). CDR1 and CDR2 from the germline V gene are SGHVS and FQNEAQ. Trimming removed 4 bases at V and 5 bases at J, with 20 bases between. The CDR3 consists of 16 residues. The CDR3 here is CASSSSAGAEAYGYTF. In DNA, the CDR3 is TGTGCCAGCAGCTCATCGGCGGGGGCCGAGGCATATGGCTACACCTTC.

This clone appeared once. V is TRBV19 and J is TRBJ2-2; 8 bases align to TRBD1. The CDR3 covers 15 residues. Germline CDR1 reads LNHDA; CDR2 reads SQIVND (reference sequence). Losses at the gene ends were 4 bases for V and 4 bases for J; bases not matched to a gene: 5. The CDR3 coding sequence is TGTGCCAGTAGTACCAGACAGGGGACCACCGGGGAGCTGTTTTTT. It encodes CASSTRQGTTGELFF.

This clone has only one observation. The gene calls are TRBV28 and TRBJ1-2; weak D call: TRBD1 (6 bases). Germline lookup yields CDR1 MDHEN and CDR2 SYDVKM. V lost 6 bases and J lost 4, with 15 bases in between. This CDR3 has 14 amino acids. This CDR3 reads CASRGHSKAYGYTF. For the CDR3, the DNA is TGTGCCAGCAGGGGACATTCGAAGGCCTATGGCTACACCTTC.

The chain combines TRBV10-2 with TRBJ2-5; 12 nucleotides align to TRBD2. The CDR3 covers 17 residues. The V and J ends lost 6 bases and 1 base, in that order; junction bases with no gene match: 9. The V gene's germline CDR1 is WSHSY and CDR2 SAAADI. The CDR3 reads CASRRGASGGVQETQYF. For the CDR3, the DNA is TGCGCCAGCAGGCGGGGGGCTAGCGGGGGGGTCCAAGAGACCCAGTACTTC.

This clone was counted only a few times. The V call is TRBV5-5, the J call TRBJ1-5; D perhaps matches TRBD1 (6 bases). V was clipped by 0 bases and J by 2 bases, with 12 bases between them. Germline V gives CDR1 SGHKS, CDR2 YYEKEE (reference sequence). This CDR3 has 16 amino acids. The CDR3 loop reads CASSLGDMIGNQPQHF. CDR3 coding DNA: TGTGCCAGCAGCTTGGGGGACATGATTGGCAATCAGCCCCAGCATTTT.

This clone has a handful of counts. Here the CDR3 DNA reads TGCGCCAGCAGTGATCAGCAGCGACCCTCCTACGAGCAGTACTTC. Translated, it gives CASSDQQRPSYEQYF. The chain recombines TRBV10-1 with TRBJ2-7; D unclear. The CDR3 runs 15 residues. V lost 3 bases and J lost 0, with 12 bases in between. Per the germline V gene, CDR1 is WNHNN and CDR2 is SYGVQD (reference sequence).

In this sample, this clone turned up once. The chain joins TRBV5-5 to TRBJ2-5; 16 bases line up with TRBD2. The CDR3 spans 19 residues. V shed 3 bases and J 0 bases; nucleotides not matched to a gene: 8. Looked up from germline, CDR1 is SGHKS and CDR2 is YYEKEE (reference sequence). The chain's CDR3 is CASSSGLAGGRVNQETQYF. Here the CDR3 DNA reads TGTGCCAGCAGCTCGGGACTAGCGGGGGGGCGAGTCAACCAAGAGACCCAGTACTTC.

This clone appeared a few times. The chain couples TRBV29-1 to TRBJ2-7; 9 bases line up with TRBD1. The CDR3 contains 13 residues. Germline V gene lookup returns CDR1 SQVTM and CDR2 ANQGSEA. J gave up 7 bases and V 7 bases, and 11 bases lay outside the gene matches. The CDR3 coding sequence is TGCAGCGCTGGGACAGGGACCGGCGGGGAGCAGTACTTC. Translating it yields CSAGTGTGGEQYF.

In its sample, this clone was seen a few times. This chain uses TRBV10-2 with TRBJ1-1; D ambiguous. V was trimmed by 2 bases and J by 6 bases, leaving 4 bases between them. The CDR3 has 11 residues. In germline, CDR1 is WSHSY, CDR2 SAAADI. Here the CDR3 reads CASSERSEAFF. The CDR3 DNA sequence: TGCGCCAGCAGTGAGCGTTCTGAAGCTTTCTTT.

J is TRBJ2-7 and V is TRBV5-1; D not resolved. With 0 bases removed from V and 5 bases from J, the gap between germline ends came to 12 bases. The CDR3 length is 14 residues. Germline V gives CDR1 SGHRS, CDR2 YFSETQ. CDR3 nucleotide sequence: TGCGCCAGCAGCTTGGGGAACAGAAGAGACGAGCAGTACTTC. This sequence encodes CASSLGNRRDEQYF. The whole variable domain, filled in from reference TRBV5-1 and TRBJ2-7, reads KAGVTQTPRYLIKTRGQQVTLSCSPISGHRSVSWYQQTPGQGLQFLFEYFSETQRNKGNFPGRFSGRQFSNSRSEMNVSTLELGDSALYLCASSLGNRRDEQYFGPGTRLTVT.

The chain links TRBV7-8 to TRBJ2-3; 9 bases match TRBD2. There are 15 residues in the CDR3. Germline V CDR1 and CDR2: SGHVS, FQNEAQ. The ends lost 5 bases at V and 4 bases at J; junction bases unmatched: 7. CDR3: CASSPAAGGPDTQYF. Here the CDR3 DNA reads TGTGCCAGCAGCCCAGCAGCGGGGGGACCAGATACGCAGTATTTT. Drawing the rest from reference TRBV7-8 and TRBJ2-3, the complete variable domain is GAGVSQSPRYKVAKRGQDVALRCDPISGHVSLFWYQQALGQGPEFLTYFQNEAQLDKSGLPSDRFFAERPEGSVSTLKIQRTQQEDSAVYLCASSPAAGGPDTQYFGPGTRLTVL.

The chain joins TRBV5-5 to TRBJ1-5; tentatively, D is TRBD1 (6 bases). Trimming left V 3 bases short and J 4 bases short, with 8 bases between. This CDR3 is 13 amino acids long. Germline CDR1 and CDR2: SGHKS and YYEKEE (reference sequence). The CDR3 sequence is CASSSQGNQPQHF. The CDR3 nucleotides are TGTGCCAGCAGCTCACAGGGAAATCAGCCCCAGCATTTT.

This clone has at least ten counts. At one end, the junction sequence differs from germline, possibly due to a read error. The chain is built from TRBV4-3 and TRBJ1-1; D might be TRBD1 (5 bases). Per the germline V gene, CDR1 is LGHNA and CDR2 is YSLEER. The CDR3 contains 14 residues. CDR3 DNA: TGCGCCAGCAGCCAGGTGACAGAGTACACCGAAGCTTTCTTT. This gives the protein CASSQVTEYTEAFF.

This chain connects TRBV2 to TRBJ1-5; TRBD1 matches 7 bases. Germline V CDR1 and CDR2: SNHLY, FYNNEI. This CDR3 spans 16 amino acids. V was pared by 5 bases and J by 6 bases, with 13 bases of the junction left unmatched. The CDR3 DNA follows: TGTGCCAGCAGTCCCCAAGGGACACAGGGGAGTCAGCCCCAGCATTTT. Residues: CASSPQGTQGSQPQHF.

The genes are TRBV4-3 and TRBJ2-1, with TRBD2 matching over 7 bases. The ends lost 1 base at V and 2 bases at J; junction bases unmatched: 5. CDR3 length: 16 residues. Germline assignment: CDR1 LGHNA and CDR2 YSLEER. The CDR3 DNA sequence: TGCGCCAGCAGCCAAGGGCTAGCGGACACCTACAATGAGCAGTTCTTC. This codes for CASSQGLADTYNEQFF.

The chain employs TRBV29-1 and TRBJ1-3, with D unresolved. Trimming cost V 1 base and J 0 bases, with 7 bases left between them. CDR1 is SQVTM, CDR2 ANQGSEA, per germline. This CDR3 has 14 amino acids. The CDR3 DNA is TGCAGCGTTGAAGGGGCGACCTCTGGAAACACCATATATTTT. This encodes CSVEGATSGNTIYF.

This clone was detected once. The chain has TRBV28 and TRBJ1-1; tentative D call: TRBD1 (5 bases). The CDR3 is made up of 15 amino acids. Germline V gives CDR1 MDHEN, CDR2 SYDVKM. The V end was cut by 7 bases, the J end by 0 bases, with 15 bases between. CDR3 in DNA: TGTGCCAGCACCCCAGGGCGAACGTTGAACACTGAAGCTTTCTTT. The encoded protein is CASTPGRTLNTEAFF. The complete variable domain, with remaining parts taken from reference TRBV28 and TRBJ1-1, reads DVKVTQSSRYLVKRTGEKVFLECVQDMDHENMFWYRQDPGLGLRLIYFSYDVKMKEKGDIPEGYSVSREKKERFSLILESASTNQTSMYLCASTPGRTLNTEAFFGQGTRLTVV.

The V and J genes are TRBV7-2 and TRBJ2-3, with 8 nucleotides matching TRBD2. The CDR3 is made up of 16 amino acids. The germline V gene encodes CDR1 SGHTA and CDR2 FQGNSA. The junction had 11 bases not matched to a gene; V was cut back by 6 bases and J by 3 bases. CDR3 DNA: TGTGCCAGCAGACCCCTAGCGGGCCGAACTACAGATACGCAGTATTTT. This translates into CASRPLAGRTTDTQYF.

A few counts support this clone. The V and J genes are TRBV30 and TRBJ1-1, with D tentatively TRBD1 (5 bases). The V end lost 0 bases, the J end lost 12 bases, and 11 bases lay between the germline ends. CDR3 size: 11 residues. From germline, CDR1 is GTSNPN and CDR2 SVGIG (reference sequence). CDR3 amino acids: CAWSVWGESFF. The CDR3, as DNA: TGTGCCTGGAGTGTATGGGGCGAGTCTTTCTTT.

The chain is built from TRBV7-2 and TRBJ1-1; TRBD1 matches 8 bases. The germline V gene encodes CDR1 SGHTA and CDR2 FQGNSA. This CDR3 spans 14 amino acids. V gave up 0 bases and J gave up 6 bases; unmatched junction bases: 3. The chain's CDR3 is CASSLARQGSEAFF. The CDR3 DNA sequence: TGTGCCAGCAGCTTAGCCCGACAGGGGTCTGAAGCTTTCTTT. The full variable domain, with the rest looked up from reference TRBV7-2 and TRBJ1-1, is GAGVSQSPSNKVTEKGKDVELRCDPISGHTALYWYRQSLGQGLEFLIYFQGNSAPDKSGLPSDRFSAERTGGSVSTLTIQRTQQEDSAVYLCASSLARQGSEAFFGQGTRLTVV.